A single sample is the source of the 20 T cell receptor beta chains below, sequenced in a study of T cell repertoires in cytomegalovirus infection. No antigen has been assigned to these receptors. In TCRdb, the reads were re-called with MiXCR into one record per CDR3 protein. The table lists about 60,000 distinct CDR3 sequences, roughly 20% of them singletons. The input for sequencing was CD8+ T cells from cultured PBMCs, taken from culture after CMV antigen stimulation. All receptors derive from a human donor in good health (CMV status not recorded). Some clones in this sample may be carry-over from other donors' samples.

V and J are TRBV2 and TRBJ2-3; 14 bases are a match to TRBD2. This CDR3 has 17 residues. The germline gives CDR1 SNHLY, CDR2 FYNNEI. V lost 6 bases and J lost 2; bases outside the gene matches: 7. In nucleotides, the CDR3 is TGTGCCAGCAGCGGGACTAGCGGGAGCCGCCCCACAGATACGCAGTATTTT. It encodes CASSGTSGSRPTDTQYF.

CDR3 residues: CASSPRSGTENEKLFF. CDR3 coding DNA: TGTGCCAGCTCACCAAGGTCAGGGACAGAAAATGAAAAACTGTTTTTT. The chain combines TRBV18 with TRBJ1-4, with TRBD1 matching 7 bases. V was pared by 2 bases and J by 5 bases, with 8 bases of the junction left unmatched. The CDR3 is 16 amino acids. From germline, CDR1 is KGHSH and CDR2 LQKENI.

The CDR3 sequence is CASSQDRGRDSPLHF. DNA for the CDR3: TGCGCCAGCAGCCAGGACAGGGGGCGAGATTCACCCCTCCACTTT. The V call is TRBV4-1, the J call TRBJ1-6, with 11 bases fitting TRBD1. V shed 3 bases, J shed 8 bases, and the junction held 3 bases outside the gene matches. Germline-derived CDR1 and CDR2 are MGHRA and YSYEKL. The CDR3 totals 15 residues.

V and J are TRBV2 and TRBJ2-2, with 9 bases aligning to TRBD1. The CDR3 contains 14 residues. The J segment lost 4 bases and the V segment lost 11 bases, leaving 8 bases of the junction unmatched. The V gene's germline CDR1 is SNHLY and CDR2 FYNNEI. In DNA, the CDR3 is TGTGCCGTAACAGGGGGCGAAAGCACCGGGGAGCTGTTTTTT. This translates into CAVTGGESTGELFF.

The V call is TRBV12-3 or TRBV12-4, the J call TRBJ2-3; unclear D gene. V lost 5 bases and J lost 4, with 10 bases in between. This CDR3 contains 13 residues. CDR3 in amino acids: CASSPKVADTQYF. CDR3 in DNA: TGTGCCAGCAGTCCCAAGGTAGCAGATACGCAGTATTTT.

The V gene is TRBV12-3 or TRBV12-4, the J gene TRBJ2-5; tentatively, D is TRBD1 (6 bases). V lost 3 bases and J 3 bases, leaving 29 bases between the germline ends. This CDR3 has 20 amino acids. The DNA of the CDR3 is TGTGCCAGCAGTTTCTACCCCTCATGGACAGTCCATAGGGGGAAAGAGACCCAGTACTTC. Its protein is CASSFYPSWTVHRGKETQYF.

The genes are TRBV29-1 and TRBJ2-7; D tentatively fits TRBD1 or TRBD2 (5 bases each). This CDR3 is 12 amino acids long. In germline, CDR1 is SQVTM, CDR2 ANQGSEA. Trimming pared 5 bases from V and 2 bases from J, leaving 10 bases between. The CDR3 region is CSVLAGTYEQYF. In DNA form, the CDR3 reads TGCAGCGTTCTAGCAGGGACCTACGAGCAGTACTTC.

Only a few counts were recorded for this clonotype. The chain joins TRBV6-2 or TRBV6-3 to TRBJ2-7, with D unclear. Trimming removed 11 bases from V and 5 bases from J, with 16 bases in between. Germline V gene lookup returns CDR1 MNHEY and CDR2 SVGEGT. CDR3 size: 12 residues. The CDR3 reads CAHSVDGNEQYF. In DNA, the CDR3 is TGTGCCCACAGCGTGGATGGAAACGAGCAGTACTTC.

This clonotype was detected many times. The chain combines TRBV28 with TRBJ2-5, with 11 bases identical to TRBD1. Germline V gives CDR1 MDHEN, CDR2 SYDVKM. The junction had 6 bases not matched to a gene; V was cut back by 2 bases and J by 4 bases. The CDR3 runs to 16 residues. CDR3 protein: CASSLGGQGAGETQYF. CDR3 nucleotide sequence: TGTGCCAGCAGTTTAGGTGGACAGGGGGCAGGAGAGACCCAGTACTTC.

The V and J genes are TRBV7-2 and TRBJ2-7; D may be TRBD1 (6 bases). Germline V gene data show CDR1 as SGHTA and CDR2 as FQGNSA. The CDR3 length is 14 residues. V lost 5 bases to trimming and J lost 3 bases, with 14 bases between them. The CDR3 here is CASSPRTEHYEQYF. Here the CDR3 DNA reads TGTGCCAGCAGCCCTCGGACAGAACACTACGAGCAGTACTTC.

This clonotype was counted between two and nine times. J is TRBJ2-1 and V is TRBV4-3; maybe TRBD2 (6 bases). V was trimmed by 1 base and J by 3 bases, leaving 13 bases between them. Looked up from germline, CDR1 is LGHNA and CDR2 is YSLEER. This CDR3 is built from 16 residues. CDR3 sequence reads: CASSQGQLAFYNEQFF. Here the CDR3 DNA reads TGCGCCAGCAGCCAAGGTCAACTAGCTTTCTACAATGAGCAGTTCTTC.

The chain employs TRBV27 and TRBJ2-1; D is undetermined. Germline V CDR1 and CDR2: MNHEY, SMNVEV (reference sequence). The CDR3 has 15 amino acids. V was cut by 0 bases and J by 2 bases, with 8 bases left in between. The CDR3 region is CASSLSGGTYNEQFF. CDR3 sequence (DNA): TGTGCCAGCAGTTTATCCGGCGGAACCTACAATGAGCAGTTCTTC.

At least ten counts were recorded for this clonotype. V is TRBV7-9 and J is TRBJ1-1; maybe TRBD1 (6 bases). The CDR3 is 14 amino acids. The germline V gene encodes CDR1 SEHNR and CDR2 FQNEAQ (reference sequence). Trimming took off 5 bases at V and 5 bases at J, with 15 bases between the two ends. DNA for the CDR3: TGTGCCAGCAGCAGAATTCAAGGGGGAACTGAAGCTTTCTTT. The encoded protein is CASSRIQGGTEAFF.

J is TRBJ1-2 and V is TRBV19, with D hard to call. Per the germline V gene, CDR1 is LNHDA and CDR2 is SQIVND (reference sequence). Trimming removed 4 bases from V and 3 bases from J, with 9 bases in between. The CDR3 contains 13 residues. The CDR3: CASSKGLDYGYTF. The CDR3 DNA follows: TGTGCCAGTAGTAAGGGATTAGACTATGGCTACACCTTC.

The chain links TRBV6-2 or TRBV6-3 to TRBJ1-5; possible D gene TRBD1, 5 bases. There are 11 residues in the CDR3. V lost 10 bases and J lost 6, with 10 bases in between. Germline loops: CDR1 MNHEY, CDR2 SVGEGT. CDR3 bases: TGTGCCACCTGGGGGACTCAGCCCCAGCATTTT. As protein: CATWGTQPQHF.

This clonotype has more than one count but fewer than ten. The rearrangement joins TRBV6-8 to TRBJ1-1; D is undetermined. Looked up from germline, CDR1 is MNHGY and CDR2 is SAAAGT. This CDR3 contains 12 residues. With 4 bases removed from V and 7 bases from J, the gap between germline ends came to 10 bases. CDR3 DNA: TGTGCCAGCAGTTTTGCAAAGGGTGAAGCTTTCTTT. Translating it yields CASSFAKGEAFF.

The CDR3 nucleotides are TGTGCCAGCAGCTTTTGGCTGAACACTGAAGCTTTCTTT. The encoded protein is CASSFWLNTEAFF. The chain carries TRBV7-2 and TRBJ1-1; no reliable D call. The CDR3 runs to 13 residues. In germline, CDR1 is SGHTA, CDR2 FQGNSA. V lost 3 bases to trimming and J lost 0 bases, with 5 bases between them.

This clonotype has only a few counts. V and J are TRBV4-2 and TRBJ2-2; 7 bases are a match to TRBD1. This CDR3 region has 18 residues. V lost 0 bases to trimming and J lost 3 bases; unmatched junction nucleotides: 10. CDR1 is LGHNA and CDR2 is YNFKEQ in the germline V gene. CDR3 protein: CASSQDGTALWDTGELFF. CDR3 nucleotide sequence: TGTGCCAGCAGCCAAGATGGGACAGCCCTTTGGGACACCGGGGAGCTGTTTTTT.

This clonotype was counted ten times or more. This chain joins TRBV7-3 and TRBJ2-3; D is ambiguous. This CDR3 is 14 amino acids long. Deletions cut 6 bases from V and 3 bases from J, with 13 bases between. Germline lookup yields CDR1 SGHTA and CDR2 FQGTGA. CDR3: CASRRGVETDTQYF. The CDR3 coding sequence is TGTGCCAGCAGGCGCGGAGTTGAAACAGATACGCAGTATTTT.

The sample holds a few counts of this clonotype. This rearrangement joins TRBV4-3 to TRBJ2-2, with TRBD2 matching over 12 bases. V lost 1 base and J lost 6; bases outside the gene matches: 6. This CDR3 has 17 amino acids. CDR1 and CDR2 from the germline V gene are LGHNA and YSLEER. This chain's CDR3 is CASSQVSSGGAAGELFF. The CDR3 DNA reads as TGCGCCAGCAGCCAAGTCTCTAGCGGGGGGGCCGCCGGGGAGCTGTTTTTT.